These 7 T cell receptor beta chains share one sample of origin, sequenced in a study of blood T cells in healthy people across ages. Together with a sample-barcoded 5' primer, a J-beta primer mix was included in a second PCR lasting roughly 6 to 12 cycles. TCRdb re-derived calls from the 5' RACE reads in MiXCR, one entry per CDR3 protein. Of about 1.8 million distinct CDR3 sequences listed, roughly 49% are singletons. Sequencing was done on a sample of blood. Source of these receptors: a woman between 40 and 55 years old in good health.

With regard to this clonotype: A read error may account for a junction end that differs from germline. The gene calls are TRBV7-9 and TRBJ1-5, with TRBD1 as a possible D gene (5 bases). The CDR3 spans 15 residues. Germline V gives CDR1 SEHNR, CDR2 FQNEAQ (reference sequence). CDR3 sequence: CASSPAGPSNRPQHF. Here the CDR3 DNA reads TGTGCCAGCAGTCCCGCAGGGCCAAGCAATCGGCCCCAGCATTTT. The variable domain in full, with the rest retrieved from reference TRBV7-9 and TRBJ1-5, is DTGVSQNPRHKITKRGQNVTFRCDPISEHNRLYWYRQTLGQGPEFLTYFQNEAQLEKSRLLSDRFSAERPKGSFSTLEIQRTEQGDSAMYLCASSPAGPSNRPQHFGDGTRLSIL.

The chain has TRBV29-1 and TRBJ2-3, with TRBD1 as a possible D gene (7 bases). The CDR3 spans 14 residues. Trimming cost V 6 bases and J 0 bases, with 13 bases left between them. Looked up from germline, CDR1 is SQVTM and CDR2 is ANQGSEA. The DNA for the CDR3 is TGCAGCGTCAGGGGGGACCGAAGCACAGATACGCAGTATTTT. Translation gives CSVRGDRSTDTQYF.

This clonotype was counted only a few times. This chain joins TRBV7-6 and TRBJ2-3, with 8 positions matching TRBD2. Trimming removed 5 bases from V and 3 bases from J; junction bases left unmatched: 10. Germline V lookup: CDR1 SGHVS, CDR2 FNYEAQ. The CDR3 consists of 16 residues. CDR3 in DNA: TGTGCCAGCAGCCGCCGAACGGGGGGGGGTACAGATACGCAGTATTTT. As protein: CASSRRTGGGTDTQYF. Using reference TRBV7-6 and TRBJ2-3 for the parts outside the CDR3, the full variable domain is GAGVSQSPRYKVTKRGQDVALRCDPISGHVSLYWYRQALGQGPEFLTYFNYEAQQDKSGLPNDRFSAERPEGSISTLTIQRTEQRDSAMYRCASSRRTGGGTDTQYFGPGTRLTVL.

The chain combines TRBV2 with TRBJ2-1, with TRBD1 as a possible D gene (5 bases). The CDR3 sequence is 16 residues long. V lost 3 bases and J lost 3, with 15 bases in between. Germline assignment: CDR1 SNHLY and CDR2 FYNNEI. The CDR3, as DNA: TGTGCCAGCAGTGATTGGGTGGGGCTGCGCTACAATGAGCAGTTCTTC. Its protein product is CASSDWVGLRYNEQFF.

This clonotype has only a few counts. The rearrangement links TRBV4-2 to TRBJ1-2, with 7 bases that match TRBD1. CDR1 LGHNA and CDR2 YNFKEQ come from the germline V gene. Germline trimming cut 0 bases from V and 5 bases from J; bases unmatched to any gene: 9. CDR3 length equals 16 residues. The DNA for the CDR3 is TGTGCCAGCAGCCAAGAAAATACTGCAGGGGGGTATGGCTACACCTTC. Protein sequence: CASSQENTAGGYGYTF.

This clonotype was seen a handful of times. The V call is TRBV7-2, the J call TRBJ2-5; no firm D call. The J call may not be correct, given that the DNA end is closer to TRBJ2-7. Germline V lookup: CDR1 SGHTA, CDR2 FQGNSA. The CDR3 spans 13 residues. The CDR3 DNA is TGTGCCAGCAGCCCTACTCGGGCAGGCGAGCAGTACTTC. Translated: CASSPTRAGEQYF.

This chain joins TRBV6-1 and TRBJ1-1, with D possibly being TRBD1 (5 bases). Looked up from germline, CDR1 is MNHNS and CDR2 is SASEGT. CDR3 size: 13 residues. The V end was cut by 1 base, the J end by 11 bases, with 14 bases between. This chain's CDR3 is CASSEGDLDLAFF. Written as DNA, the CDR3 is TGTGCCAGCAGTGAAGGGGACCTTGATCTCGCTTTCTTT.